Listed here are 19 T cell receptor beta chains from one sample, sequenced in a study of T cells in Graves' hyperthyroidism and ophthalmopathy. TCR beta CDR3 regions were amplified from RNA transcripts. When the TCR CDR3 underwent first-round RT-PCR, the HTBI primer set was used. In TCRdb, the multiplex PCR reads were re-called with MiXCR into one record per CDR3 protein. The data contain roughly 400,000 distinct CDR3 sequences, 15% to 19% of them singletons. Material for sequencing was blood. The receptors derive from a woman aged 18 to 35 with Graves' hyperthyroidism that later progressed to Graves' ophthalmopathy.

The chain couples TRBV12-3 or TRBV12-4 to TRBJ2-3; a weak D match, TRBD2 (6 bases). V dropped 11 bases and J dropped 10 bases, with 16 bases sitting between them. The CDR3 runs to 11 residues. The CDR3 sequence: CASSGSPSQYF. The DNA for the CDR3 is TGTGCCTCCAGCGGGTCCCCCTCGCAGTATTTT.

In its sample, this clonotype was seen a few times. The rearrangement links TRBV4-1 to TRBJ1-5; D perhaps matches TRBD1 (5 bases). The CDR3 length is 16 residues. V was pared by 0 bases and J by 3 bases, with 12 bases between. The germline V gene has CDR1 MGHRA and CDR2 YSYEKL. Written as DNA, the CDR3 is TGCGCCAGCAGCCAAGAGGGGGGTTTGCACAATCAGCCCCAGCATTTT. It is translated as CASSQEGGLHNQPQHF.

As concerns this clonotype: Germline is not matched at one junction end, which may reflect a read error. This chain links TRBV3-1 with TRBJ2-5; D gene uncertain. The CDR3 is made up of 12 amino acids. Looked up from germline, CDR1 is LGHDT and CDR2 is YNNKEL (reference sequence). The chain's CDR3 is CASSRVDETQYF. The CDR3 bases are TGTGCCAGCAGCCGAGTCGACGAGACCCAGTATTTC.

The chain links TRBV24-1 to TRBJ2-7; 9 bases line up with TRBD1. J lost 1 base, V lost 3 bases, and 3 bases had no gene match. The germline V gene encodes CDR1 KGHDR and CDR2 SFDVKD. The CDR3 has 15 amino acids. CDR3 bases: TGTGCCACCAGTGATCCGGGACAGGGTTCCTACGAGCAGTACTTC. Its translation is CATSDPGQGSYEQYF.

This clonotype appeared many times. The gene calls are TRBV29-1 and TRBJ1-1; D possibly corresponds to TRBD1 (6 bases). Looked up from germline, CDR1 is SQVTM and CDR2 is ANQGSEA. V lost 7 bases and J lost 7, with 13 bases in between. This CDR3 is 11 amino acids long. DNA for the CDR3: TGCAGCGGCCGCAAACAGGGTGAAGCTTTCTTT. This gives the protein CSGRKQGEAFF.

This clonotype occurred many times. This rearrangement joins TRBV3-2 to TRBJ2-1; TRBD2 is taken as the D call from the table, unchecked against the DNA. TRBV3-2 counts as a pseudogene. CDR3 size: 14 residues. In nucleotides, the CDR3 is TGTGCCACCAACCCTCTAGCGGGGCTCAATGAGCAGTTCTTC. Amino acids: CATNPLAGLNEQFF.

This clonotype was observed many times. This rearrangement joins TRBV7-8 to TRBJ2-7; the D call may be TRBD1 or TRBD2 (5 bases each). This CDR3 region has 15 residues. Germline values: CDR1 SGHVS, CDR2 FQNEAQ. V lost 5 bases and J lost 6, with 20 bases in between. The CDR3 here is CASSIGTALGSEQYF. The CDR3 DNA follows: TGTGCCAGCAGCATCGGGACCGCCCTCGGATCCGAGCAGTACTTC.

The chain combines TRBV25-1 with TRBJ2-7; D perhaps matches TRBD2 (6 bases). This CDR3 region has 13 residues. Trimming removed 5 bases from V and 7 bases from J, with 15 bases in between. The germline V gene has CDR1 MGHDK and CDR2 SYGVNS. The CDR3 region has the DNA TGTGCCAGCAGTTCCGGGGGAGTGTTGGAGCAGTACTTC. Residues: CASSSGGVLEQYF.

This clonotype was picked up a small number of times. V usage is TRBV5-1 and J usage is TRBJ2-3; 12 positions match TRBD2. This CDR3 contains 18 residues. The germline V gene encodes CDR1 SGHRS and CDR2 YFSETQ. V trimming: 3 bases; J trimming: 1 base; junction bases outside the gene matches: 9. CDR3 region: CASSYRWTSGTGTDTQYF. CDR3 bases: TGCGCCAGCAGCTACCGATGGACTAGCGGGACCGGCACAGATACGCAGTATTTT. Looking up the rest from reference TRBV5-1 and TRBJ2-3 gives the full variable domain: KAGVTQTPRYLIKTRGQQVTLSCSPISGHRSVSWYQQTPGQGLQFLFEYFSETQRNKGNFPGRFSGRQFSNSRSEMNVSTLELGDSALYLCASSYRWTSGTGTDTQYFGPGTRLTVL.

J is TRBJ2-7 and V is TRBV25-1; D is unclear. The ends were cut back, 7 bases at V and 2 bases at J, with 15 bases in the middle. Germline CDR1 and CDR2: MGHDK and SYGVNS. The CDR3 is made up of 14 amino acids. The CDR3 protein is CASNDLYSPYEQYF. CDR3 sequence (DNA): TGTGCCAGCAATGACTTGTATTCCCCCTACGAGCAGTACTTC.

The chain recombines TRBV15 with TRBJ1-4; D is unresolved. The V gene's germline CDR1 is LNHNV and CDR2 YYDKDF (reference sequence). V lost 4 bases to trimming and J lost 8 bases, with 5 bases between them. The CDR3 consists of 11 residues. The CDR3 region is CATSTPEKLFF. The CDR3 DNA reads as TGTGCCACCAGCACCCCCGAAAAACTGTTTTTT.

This clonotype has just a few counts. CDR3 in amino acids: CASSRGQGWSSYNSPLHF. CDR3 nucleotide sequence: TGTGCCAGCAGCCGGGGACAGGGATGGAGCTCCTATAATTCACCCCTCCACTTT. The chain couples TRBV4-2 to TRBJ1-6; TRBD1 matches at 9 bases. The germline V gene encodes CDR1 LGHNA and CDR2 YNFKEQ. The J segment lost 0 bases and the V segment lost 4 bases, leaving 7 bases of the junction unmatched. The CDR3 runs to 18 residues.

This chain connects TRBV4-1 to TRBJ1-1, with D unclear. V was trimmed by 3 bases and J by 5 bases, leaving 19 bases between them. Germline CDR1 is MGHRA and CDR2 is YSYEKL. This CDR3 spans 16 amino acids. The CDR3 reads CASSHLWRGRGTEAFF. DNA of the CDR3: TGCGCCAGCAGCCACCTTTGGAGAGGGCGCGGTACTGAAGCTTTCTTT.

This clonotype appeared many times. The V gene is TRBV27, the J gene TRBJ2-3, with D hard to call. The CDR3 is 14 amino acids. The V gene's germline CDR1 is MNHEY and CDR2 SMNVEV (reference sequence). The V end was cut by 0 bases, the J end by 4 bases, with 8 bases between. The CDR3 reads CASSLSNRADTQYF. DNA for the CDR3: TGTGCCAGCAGTTTATCAAATCGCGCAGATACGCAGTATTTT.

This clonotype was observed a handful of times. This chain uses TRBV5-4 with TRBJ2-5; 10 bases agree with TRBD1. The CDR3 contains 14 residues. V gave up 3 bases and J gave up 5 bases; unmatched junction bases: 4. Per the germline V gene, CDR1 is SGHNT and CDR2 is YYREEE (reference sequence). CDR3 residues: CASSSRDRGETQYF. CDR3 bases: TGTGCCAGCAGCTCCCGGGACAGGGGTGAGACCCAGTACTTC. The whole variable domain, remainder taken from reference TRBV5-4 and TRBJ2-5, is ETGVTQSPTHLIKTRGQQVTLRCSSQSGHNTVSWYQQALGQGPQFIFQYYREEENGRGNFPPRFSGLQFPNYSSELNVNALELDDSALYLCASSSRDRGETQYFGPGTRLLVL.

The chain combines TRBV5-1 with TRBJ2-5, with D tentatively TRBD1 or TRBD2 (5 bases each). CDR3 length equals 17 residues. From germline, CDR1 is SGHRS and CDR2 YFSETQ. V shed 0 bases and J shed 0 bases, with 15 bases lying between them. The DNA of the CDR3 is TGCGCCAGCAGCTTGGCCGGGATAGGGGCGTACCAAGAGACCCAGTACTTC. Translated, it gives CASSLAGIGAYQETQYF. Full variable domain (missing parts from reference TRBV5-1 and TRBJ2-5): KAGVTQTPRYLIKTRGQQVTLSCSPISGHRSVSWYQQTPGQGLQFLFEYFSETQRNKGNFPGRFSGRQFSNSRSEMNVSTLELGDSALYLCASSLAGIGAYQETQYFGPGTRLLVL.

This clonotype was detected ten times or more. The chain is built from TRBV4-1 and TRBJ2-7; D tentatively reads TRBD1 or TRBD2 (5 bases each). Trimming pared 1 base from V and 2 bases from J, leaving 9 bases between. Germline CDR1 reads MGHRA; CDR2 reads YSYEKL. This CDR3 spans 14 amino acids. CDR3 coding DNA: TGCGCCAGCAGCCAAGGAGGGGTTCCCTACGAGCAGTACTTC. Translating gives CASSQGGVPYEQYF.

The chain combines TRBV4-2 with TRBJ1-1, with D perhaps matching TRBD1 (6 bases). Germline assignment: CDR1 LGHNA and CDR2 YNFKEQ. The CDR3 is 16 residues long. V was pared by 4 bases and J by 4 bases, with 19 bases between. The CDR3 spells CASSRSSGDSSTEAFF. The CDR3, as DNA: TGTGCCAGCAGCCGGTCTTCAGGGGACTCGAGCACTGAAGCTTTCTTT.

V gene TRBV5-5 combines with J gene TRBJ2-5; D possibly corresponds to TRBD2 (6 bases). The CDR3 covers 15 residues. Germline loops: CDR1 SGHKS, CDR2 YYEKEE (reference sequence). V lost 4 bases, J lost 1 base, and 14 bases lay in between. CDR3 protein: CASSIRPGVQETQYF. CDR3 DNA: TGTGCCAGCAGCATCCGCCCGGGGGTCCAAGAGACCCAGTACTTC. Filled out from reference TRBV5-5 and TRBJ2-5, the complete variable domain reads DAGVTQSPTHLIKTRGQQVTLRCSPISGHKSVSWYQQVLGQGPQFIFQYYEKEERGRGNFPDRFSARQFPNYSSELNVNALLLGDSALYLCASSIRPGVQETQYFGPGTRLLVL.